The present entry profiles one T cell receptor (beta chain) with its context. CDR1 and CDR2 (germline): SGHNT, YYREEE (reference sequence). The CDR3 has 16 amino acids. V shed 0 bases and J shed 3 bases, with 16 bases lying between them. The data were obtained in a study of glioma-infiltrating T cells after dendritic cell vaccination. Method: immunoSEQ multiplex PCR; TCRdb's copy keeps in-frame clones and lacks some. The sample consists of 50,000 to 70,000 clones, about 86% of them appearing once. Time point reported: after dendritic cell vaccination, including at tumor progression/relapse. The material was blood, obtained after dendritic cell vaccination. The TCR sequence derives from a human donor with glioblastoma. The V and J genes are TRBV5-4 and TRBJ2-7; D is perhaps TRBD2 (5 bases). The CDR3 loop is CASSLAGSGPYYEQYF. CDR3 sequence (DNA): TGTGCCAGCAGCTTGGCGGGGAGCGGTCCTTACTACGAGCAGTACTTC.